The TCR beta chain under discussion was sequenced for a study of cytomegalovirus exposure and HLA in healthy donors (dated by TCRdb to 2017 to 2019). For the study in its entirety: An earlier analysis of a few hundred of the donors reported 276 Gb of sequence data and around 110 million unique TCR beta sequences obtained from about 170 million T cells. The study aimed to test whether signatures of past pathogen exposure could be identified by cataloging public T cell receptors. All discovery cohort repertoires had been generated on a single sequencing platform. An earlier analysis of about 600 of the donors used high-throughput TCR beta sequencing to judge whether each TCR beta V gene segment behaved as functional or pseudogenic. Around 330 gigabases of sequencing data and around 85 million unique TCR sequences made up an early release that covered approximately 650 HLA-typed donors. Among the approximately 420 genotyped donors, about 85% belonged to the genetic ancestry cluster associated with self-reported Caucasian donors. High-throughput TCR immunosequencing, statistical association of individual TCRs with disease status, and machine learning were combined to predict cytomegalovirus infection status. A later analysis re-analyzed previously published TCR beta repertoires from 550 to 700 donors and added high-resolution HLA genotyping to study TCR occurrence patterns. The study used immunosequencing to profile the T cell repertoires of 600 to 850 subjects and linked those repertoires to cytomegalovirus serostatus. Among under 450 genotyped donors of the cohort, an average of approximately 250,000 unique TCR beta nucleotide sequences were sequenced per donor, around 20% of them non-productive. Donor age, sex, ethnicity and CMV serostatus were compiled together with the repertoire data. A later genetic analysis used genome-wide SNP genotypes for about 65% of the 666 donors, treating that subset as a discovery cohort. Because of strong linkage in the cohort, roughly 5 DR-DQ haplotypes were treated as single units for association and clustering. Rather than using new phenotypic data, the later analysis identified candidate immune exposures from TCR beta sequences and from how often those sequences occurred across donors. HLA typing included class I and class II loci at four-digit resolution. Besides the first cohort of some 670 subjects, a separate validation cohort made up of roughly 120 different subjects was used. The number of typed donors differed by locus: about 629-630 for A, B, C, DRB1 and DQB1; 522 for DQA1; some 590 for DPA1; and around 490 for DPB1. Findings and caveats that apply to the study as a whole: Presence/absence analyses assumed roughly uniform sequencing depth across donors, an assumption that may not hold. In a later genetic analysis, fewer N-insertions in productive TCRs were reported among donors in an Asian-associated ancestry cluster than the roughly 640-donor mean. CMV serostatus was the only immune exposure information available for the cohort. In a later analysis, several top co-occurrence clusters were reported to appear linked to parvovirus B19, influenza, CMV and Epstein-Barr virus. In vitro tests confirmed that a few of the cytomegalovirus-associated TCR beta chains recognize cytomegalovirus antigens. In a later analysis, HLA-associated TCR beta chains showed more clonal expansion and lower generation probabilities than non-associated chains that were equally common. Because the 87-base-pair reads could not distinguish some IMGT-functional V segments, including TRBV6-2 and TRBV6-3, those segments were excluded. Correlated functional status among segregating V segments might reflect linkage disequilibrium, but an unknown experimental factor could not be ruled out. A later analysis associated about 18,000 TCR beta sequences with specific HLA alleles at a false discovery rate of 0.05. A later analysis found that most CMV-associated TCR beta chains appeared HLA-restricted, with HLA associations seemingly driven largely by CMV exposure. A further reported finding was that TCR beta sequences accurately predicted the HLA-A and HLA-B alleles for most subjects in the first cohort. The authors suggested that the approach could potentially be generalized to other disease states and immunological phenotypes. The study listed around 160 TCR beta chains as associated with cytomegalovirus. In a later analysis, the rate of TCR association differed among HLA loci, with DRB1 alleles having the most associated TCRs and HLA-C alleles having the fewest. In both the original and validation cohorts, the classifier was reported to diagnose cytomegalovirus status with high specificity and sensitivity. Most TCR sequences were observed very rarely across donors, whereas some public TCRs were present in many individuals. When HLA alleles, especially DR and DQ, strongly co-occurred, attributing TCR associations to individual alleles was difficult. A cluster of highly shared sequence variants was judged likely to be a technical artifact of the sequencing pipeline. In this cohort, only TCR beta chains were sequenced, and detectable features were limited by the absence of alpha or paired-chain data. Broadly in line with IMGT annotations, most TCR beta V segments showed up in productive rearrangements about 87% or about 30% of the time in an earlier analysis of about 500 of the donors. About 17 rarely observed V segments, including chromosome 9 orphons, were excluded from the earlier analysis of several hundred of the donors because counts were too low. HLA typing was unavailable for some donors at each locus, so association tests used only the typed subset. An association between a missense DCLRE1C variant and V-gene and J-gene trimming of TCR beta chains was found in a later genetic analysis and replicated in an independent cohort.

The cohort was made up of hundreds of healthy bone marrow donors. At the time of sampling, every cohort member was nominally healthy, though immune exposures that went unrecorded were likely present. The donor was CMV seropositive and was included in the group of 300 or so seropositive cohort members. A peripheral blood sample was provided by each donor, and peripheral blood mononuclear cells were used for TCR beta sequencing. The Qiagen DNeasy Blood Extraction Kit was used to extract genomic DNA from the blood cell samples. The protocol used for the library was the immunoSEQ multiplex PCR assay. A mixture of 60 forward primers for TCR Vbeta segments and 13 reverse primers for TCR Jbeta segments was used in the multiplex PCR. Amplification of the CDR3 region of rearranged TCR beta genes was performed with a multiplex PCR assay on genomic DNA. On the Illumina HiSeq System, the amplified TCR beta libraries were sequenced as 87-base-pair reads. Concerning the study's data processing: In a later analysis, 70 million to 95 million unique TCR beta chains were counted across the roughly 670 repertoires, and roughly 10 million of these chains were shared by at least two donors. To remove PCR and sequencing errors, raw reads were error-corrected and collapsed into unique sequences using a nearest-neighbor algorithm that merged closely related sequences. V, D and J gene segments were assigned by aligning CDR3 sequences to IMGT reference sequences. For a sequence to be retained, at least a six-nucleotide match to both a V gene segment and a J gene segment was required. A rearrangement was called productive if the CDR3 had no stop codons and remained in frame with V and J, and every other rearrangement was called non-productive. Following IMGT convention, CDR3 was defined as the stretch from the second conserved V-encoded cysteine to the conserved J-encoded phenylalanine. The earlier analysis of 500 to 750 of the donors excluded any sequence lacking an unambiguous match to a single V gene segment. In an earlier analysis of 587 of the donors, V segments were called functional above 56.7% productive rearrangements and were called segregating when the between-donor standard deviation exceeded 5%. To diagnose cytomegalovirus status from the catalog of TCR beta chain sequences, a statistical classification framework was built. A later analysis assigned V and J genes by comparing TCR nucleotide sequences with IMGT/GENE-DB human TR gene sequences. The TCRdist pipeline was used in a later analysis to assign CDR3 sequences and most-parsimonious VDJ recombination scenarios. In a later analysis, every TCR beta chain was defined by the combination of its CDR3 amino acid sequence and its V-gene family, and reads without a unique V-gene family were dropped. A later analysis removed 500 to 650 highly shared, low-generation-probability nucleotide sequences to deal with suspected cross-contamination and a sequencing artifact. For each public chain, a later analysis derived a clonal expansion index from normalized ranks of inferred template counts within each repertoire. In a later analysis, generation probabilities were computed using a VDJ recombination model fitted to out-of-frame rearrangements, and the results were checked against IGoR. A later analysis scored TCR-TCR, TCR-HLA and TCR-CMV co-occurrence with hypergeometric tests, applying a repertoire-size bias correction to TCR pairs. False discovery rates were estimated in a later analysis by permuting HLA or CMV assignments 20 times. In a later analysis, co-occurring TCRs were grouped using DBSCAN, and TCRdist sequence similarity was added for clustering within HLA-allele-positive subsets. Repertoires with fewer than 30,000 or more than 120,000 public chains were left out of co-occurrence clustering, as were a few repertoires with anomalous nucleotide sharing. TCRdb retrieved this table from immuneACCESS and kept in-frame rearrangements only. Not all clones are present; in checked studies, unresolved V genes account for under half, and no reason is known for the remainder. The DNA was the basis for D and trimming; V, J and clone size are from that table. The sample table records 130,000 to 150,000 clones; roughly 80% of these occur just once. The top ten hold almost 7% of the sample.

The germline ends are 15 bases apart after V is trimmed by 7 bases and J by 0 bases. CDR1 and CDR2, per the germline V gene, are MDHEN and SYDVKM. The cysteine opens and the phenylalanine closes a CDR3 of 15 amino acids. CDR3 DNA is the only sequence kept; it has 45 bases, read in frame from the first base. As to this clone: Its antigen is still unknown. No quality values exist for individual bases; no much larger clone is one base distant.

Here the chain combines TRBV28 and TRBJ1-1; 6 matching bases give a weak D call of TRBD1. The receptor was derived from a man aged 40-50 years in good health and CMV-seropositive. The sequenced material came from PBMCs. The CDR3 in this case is CASKVRGQMNTEAFF. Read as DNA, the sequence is TGTGCCAGCAAAGTTCGAGGACAGATGAACACTGAAGCTTTCTTT.